This T cell receptor beta chain was sequenced for a study of control samples from healthy donors and cancer patients. Measured with immunoSEQ multiplex PCR; TCRdb has only the in-frame clones, and not every one. The sample holds roughly 190,000 clones, about nine tenths seen once. CDR3 size: 17 residues. The V and J ends lost 3 bases and 1 base, in that order; junction bases with no gene match: 6. Germline values: CDR1 LNHDA, CDR2 SQIVND (reference sequence). This TCR came from a woman under 40 in good health. The sequenced sample consisted of blood. The J gene is TRBJ1-5, the V gene TRBV19, with 10 bases identical to TRBD1. CDR3 loop: CASSIGQGDRSNQPQHF. CDR3 nucleotide sequence: TGTGCCAGTAGTATCGGACAGGGGGATAGAAGCAATCAGCCCCAGCATTTT.